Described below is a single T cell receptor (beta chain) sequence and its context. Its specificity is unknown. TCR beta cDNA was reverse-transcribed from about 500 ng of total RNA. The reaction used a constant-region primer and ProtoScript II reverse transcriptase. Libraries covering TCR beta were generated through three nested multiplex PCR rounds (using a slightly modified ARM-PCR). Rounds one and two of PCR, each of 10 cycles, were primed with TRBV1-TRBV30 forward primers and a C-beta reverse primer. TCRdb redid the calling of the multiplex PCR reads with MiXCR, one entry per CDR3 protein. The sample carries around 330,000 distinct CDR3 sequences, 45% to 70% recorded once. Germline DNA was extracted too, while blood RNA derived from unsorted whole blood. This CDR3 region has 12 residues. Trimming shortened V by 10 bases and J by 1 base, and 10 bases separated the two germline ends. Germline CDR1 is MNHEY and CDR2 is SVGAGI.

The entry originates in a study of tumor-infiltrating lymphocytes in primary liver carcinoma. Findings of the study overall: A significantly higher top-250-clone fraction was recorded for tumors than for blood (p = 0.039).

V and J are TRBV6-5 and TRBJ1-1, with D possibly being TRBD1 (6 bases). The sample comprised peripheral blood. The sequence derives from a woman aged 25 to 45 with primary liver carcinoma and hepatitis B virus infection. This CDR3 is CATTQGNTEAFF. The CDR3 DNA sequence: TGTGCCACCACACAGGGGAACACTGAAGCTTTCTTT.